A selection of T cell receptor beta chains follows, all from one sample in a study of shared clonotypes between healthy human individuals. Data came from immunoSEQ multiplex PCR; TCRdb stores just in-frame clones and leaves some out. The table has some 2,000,000 clones, 85% to 95% seen once. Input material: naive CD4+ T cells sorted from blood. These receptors came from a man aged 18 to 30 in good health. CDR3s include the opening cysteine and the closing phenylalanine or tryptophan. The D gene is left open where the match is weak. Rows give clone size only sometimes, using once, few, many, or a class for an expanded clone.

DNA: TGCGCCAGCAGCCAAGGCGGGGCCTATAATTCACCCCTCCACTTT
CDR3: CASSQGGAYNSPLHF
J: TRBJ1-6
V: TRBV4-3
size: NA
D: NA

DNA: TGTGCCTGGAGTTCAGGGGGGGGTAATGAAAAACTGTTTTTT
CDR3: CAWSSGGGNEKLFF
J: TRBJ1-4
V: TRBV30
size: NA
D: TRBD1

DNA: TGCGCCAGCAGTGAGAGACAGGGTGGGTCGGCTTTCTTT
CDR3: CASSERQGGSAFF
J: TRBJ1-1
V: TRBV10-2
size: NA
D: TRBD1

DNA: TGTGCCAGCAGCGTAAGAGGCGGGGGAGCTTACAATGAGCAGTTCTTC
CDR3: CASSVRGGGAYNEQFF
J: TRBJ2-1
V: TRBV9
size: NA
D: TRBD2

DNA: TGCGCCAGCAGCTCCGGGACACGGTCAGATACGCAGTATTTT
CDR3: CASSSGTRSDTQYF
J: TRBJ2-3
V: TRBV5-1
size: NA
D: NA

DNA: TGTGCCAGCAGCCTCTCGCAGGGGTGGGGCAATGAGCAGTTCTTC
CDR3: CASSLSQGWGNEQFF
J: TRBJ2-1
V: TRBV11-3
size: NA
D: NA

DNA: TGCAGCGTTGGAGGGGGCGGAATTGATGGCTACACCTTC
CDR3: CSVGGGGIDGYTF
J: TRBJ1-2
V: TRBV29-1
size: NA
D: TRBD1

DNA: TGTGCCAGTAGGTACAGCTCTGGAAACACCATATATTTT
CDR3: CASRYSSGNTIYF
J: TRBJ1-3
V: TRBV19
size: NA
D: NA

DNA: TGTGCCAGCAGGCCCTACCCGGGACGGTCCTACGAGCAGTACTTC
CDR3: CASRPYPGRSYEQYF
J: TRBJ2-7
V: TRBV28
size: NA
D: NA

DNA: TGCGCCAGCAGCTTGGTAGCGGGGGGGACTCAAGAGACCCAGTACTTC
CDR3: CASSLVAGGTQETQYF
J: TRBJ2-5
V: TRBV5-1
size: NA
D: TRBD2

DNA: TGTGCCAGCAGTTACTCAGCAGGGGACAATTCACCCCTCCACTTT
CDR3: CASSYSAGDNSPLHF
J: TRBJ1-6
V: TRBV6-6
size: NA
D: NA

DNA: TGTGCCAGCAGCTTGGGCCCTAGCGGGTGGGAGCAGTACTTC
CDR3: CASSLGPSGWEQYF
J: TRBJ2-7
V: TRBV5-6
size: NA
D: TRBD2

DNA: TGTGCCAGCAGTGACACAGGGAAGGTCTACGAGCAGTACTTC
CDR3: CASSDTGKVYEQYF
J: TRBJ2-7
V: TRBV6-4
size: NA
D: NA

DNA: TGCGCCAGCAGCTTGGCGGCTAGCGGAGAGACCCAGTACTTC
CDR3: CASSLAASGETQYF
J: TRBJ2-5
V: TRBV5-1
size: NA
D: TRBD2

DNA: TGTGCCAGCCGACTAGCGGGAGGCCCAGATACGCAGTATTTT
CDR3: CASRLAGGPDTQYF
J: TRBJ2-3
V: TRBV6-5
size: NA
D: TRBD2

DNA: TGTGCCAGCAGCCACGGCCGACAGGGGTTCAATTCACCCCTCCACTTT
CDR3: CASSHGRQGFNSPLHF
J: TRBJ1-6
V: TRBV4-2
size: NA
D: TRBD1

DNA: TGTGCCATCATGGGACCGCCGAGCACTGAAGCTTTCTTT
CDR3: CAIMGPPSTEAFF
J: TRBJ1-1
V: TRBV10-3
size: NA
D: NA

DNA: TGTGCCAGCAGTTTAGGCTACGAGGGACTGTTTTTT
CDR3: CASSLGYEGLFF
J: TRBJ1-4
V: TRBV28
size: NA
D: NA

DNA: TGCGCCAGCAGCTTGGAGGGACAGGGTTTTGAAAAACTGTTTTTT
CDR3: CASSLEGQGFEKLFF
J: TRBJ1-4
V: TRBV5-1
size: NA
D: TRBD1

DNA: TGTGCCAGCACCCGTTCCGGGACAAATTATTCACCCCTCCACTTT
CDR3: CASTRSGTNYSPLHF
J: TRBJ1-6
V: TRBV6-5
size: NA
D: NA

DNA: TGTGCCAGCAGGCAATTCAGGGATAGCAATCAGCCCCAGCATTTT
CDR3: CASRQFRDSNQPQHF
J: TRBJ1-5
V: TRBV28
size: NA
D: NA

DNA: TGTGCCAGTAGCCTCGTGGGGAGCAATCAGCCCCAGCATTTT
CDR3: CASSLVGSNQPQHF
J: TRBJ1-5
V: TRBV19
size: NA
D: NA

DNA: TGTGCCAGCAGTCGAGGGGGCGACACCGGGGAGCTGTTTTTT
CDR3: CASSRGGDTGELFF
J: TRBJ2-2
V: TRBV28
size: once
D: TRBD1

DNA: TGTGCCAGCAGTAAAACAGGGACAAGTGGCTACACCTTC
CDR3: CASSKTGTSGYTF
J: TRBJ1-2
V: TRBV27
size: NA
D: NA

DNA: TGTGCCAGCAGGGGGACAGGGGCCTACGAGCAGTACTTC
CDR3: CASRGTGAYEQYF
J: TRBJ2-7
V: TRBV6-5
size: NA
D: TRBD1

DNA: TGTGCCAGCAGGACCTTATTACAGGGGGCCTGGGAGCAGTACTTC
CDR3: CASRTLLQGAWEQYF
J: TRBJ2-7
V: TRBV6-5
size: NA
D: TRBD1

DNA: TGTGCCAGCAGCCGGTTACAGGGGGCCCCCTACGAGCAGTACTTC
CDR3: CASSRLQGAPYEQYF
J: TRBJ2-7
V: TRBV7-2
size: NA
D: TRBD1

DNA: TGTGCCAGCAGCATAACAGGGGTCGATGGCTACACCTTC
CDR3: CASSITGVDGYTF
J: TRBJ1-2
V: TRBV7-2
size: NA
D: TRBD1

DNA: TGTGCCATCAGTGAGCCGAGCACGCGAAGGCGGAACACTGAAGCTTTCTTT
CDR3: CAISEPSTRRRNTEAFF
J: TRBJ1-1
V: TRBV10-3
size: NA
D: NA

DNA: TGCGCCAGCAGCTTAAAGGGGGCGCCTAATGAAAAACTGTTTTTT
CDR3: CASSLKGAPNEKLFF
J: TRBJ1-4
V: TRBV5-1
size: NA
D: TRBD1

DNA: TGTGCCAGCTCACCACCCCTACTACGGGGGGCGACTGGAAACACCATATATTTT
CDR3: CASSPPLLRGATGNTIYF
J: TRBJ1-3
V: TRBV18
size: NA
D: NA

DNA: TGTGCCGCAAGCCCCCAGTCTCTCTCTGGAAACACCATATATTTT
CDR3: CAASPQSLSGNTIYF
J: TRBJ1-3
V: TRBV10-3
size: once
D: NA

DNA: TGCGCCAGCAGTTTGGACAGAGGCTCCTACAATGAGCAGTTCTTC
CDR3: CASSLDRGSYNEQFF
J: TRBJ2-1
V: TRBV10-2
size: NA
D: NA

DNA: TGTGCCAGCAGTTTAAAGGGAATGCCCCAGCATTTT
CDR3: CASSLKGMPQHF
J: TRBJ1-5
V: TRBV28
size: NA
D: NA

DNA: TGCGCCAGCACCCCGCGAACAGGGGCCCCATACTCCTACGAGCAGTACTTC
CDR3: CASTPRTGAPYSYEQYF
J: TRBJ2-7
V: TRBV10-1
size: NA
D: TRBD1

DNA: TGCGCCAGCAGCTTCGGACGGACTAGCGGGAGAACAGGCGAGCAGTACTTC
CDR3: CASSFGRTSGRTGEQYF
J: TRBJ2-7
V: TRBV5-1
size: NA
D: TRBD2

DNA: TGTGCTAGTGGCAAGGCACAGGGTAACAATCAGCCCCAGCATTTT
CDR3: CASGKAQGNNQPQHF
J: TRBJ1-5
V: TRBV12-5
size: NA
D: NA

DNA: TGCAGCGTTGAAGACCTGACAGGGGGCAGTCATCAGCCCCAGCATTTT
CDR3: CSVEDLTGGSHQPQHF
J: TRBJ1-5
V: TRBV29-1
size: many
D: TRBD1

DNA: TGTGCCAGCAGCCAAGATGGGGGAGATACGCAGTATTTT
CDR3: CASSQDGGDTQYF
J: TRBJ2-3
V: TRBV14
size: NA
D: NA

DNA: TGTGCCAGCAGTTTACTCACAGGGTTCTACGAGCAGTACTTC
CDR3: CASSLLTGFYEQYF
J: TRBJ2-7
V: TRBV28
size: NA
D: NA

DNA: TGCGCCAGCAGGCATGGCCCGGCGAGCTCTGGAAACACCATATATTTT
CDR3: CASRHGPASSGNTIYF
J: TRBJ1-3
V: TRBV5-1
size: NA
D: NA

DNA: TGTGCCAGCAGCTTAAGAGATAACTATGGCTACACCTTC
CDR3: CASSLRDNYGYTF
J: TRBJ1-2
V: TRBV7-2
size: NA
D: NA

DNA: TGCGCCAGCACCAATACCCCGACTAGCGGGAGTTACGAGCAGTACTTC
CDR3: CASTNTPTSGSYEQYF
J: TRBJ2-7
V: TRBV5-1
size: NA
D: TRBD2

DNA: TGTGCCAGCAGGAGGGACAGGAACACCGGGGAGCTGTTTTTT
CDR3: CASRRDRNTGELFF
J: TRBJ2-2
V: TRBV7-2
size: NA
D: TRBD1

DNA: TGTGCCAGTGGCAGGGGTAATGAAAAACTGTTTTTT
CDR3: CASGRGNEKLFF
J: TRBJ1-4
V: TRBV6-6
size: once
D: NA

DNA: TGTGCCAGCCCCACCGCAGGGATCACTGGAAACACCATATATTTT
CDR3: CASPTAGITGNTIYF
J: TRBJ1-3
V: TRBV21-1
size: NA
D: NA

DNA: TGTGCCAGCAGCTTGGTACGGGGCTCCTACAATGAGCAGTTCTTC
CDR3: CASSLVRGSYNEQFF
J: TRBJ2-1
V: TRBV5-6
size: NA
D: NA